This T cell receptor beta chain was obtained from a study of blood T cell repertoires in COVID-19. Study in general: The samples span acute and convalescent COVID-19 from the United States, Italy and Spain.

V was pared by 6 bases and J by 8 bases, with 15 bases of the junction left unmatched. The germline V gene encodes CDR1 MGHDK and CDR2 SYGVNS. CDR3 length: 16 amino acids. Authors' processing steps: Amplified reference gene primers provided the basis for estimating nucleated cell counts. Clones were read by immunoSEQ multiplex PCR, and TCRdb kept only the in-frame ones, dropping some. V, J and clone size are those of that table, while D and trimming were read from the DNA. The table includes 150,000 to 200,000 clones, around 85% detected once. The sequence came from a human donor with acute or convalescent COVID-19. The donor label of this sample is uncertain. The specimen sequenced was peripheral blood. This rearrangement joins TRBV25-1 to TRBJ1-2, with 10 bases identical to TRBD1. This CDR3 is CASRQDAGQGKRGYTF. The CDR3 DNA sequence: TGTGCCAGCAGACAAGATGCGGGACAGGGGAAAAGGGGCTACACCTTC.